This T cell receptor beta chain was recovered during a study of Ad26.COV2.S vaccination and SARS-CoV-2 variants. Overall study: Ad26.COV2.S shots went into the muscle once or twice, 56 days apart.

Stated treatment: 15 to 20 received Ad26.COV2.S at low or high dose, single or two shots; 5 received placebo; per-sample allocation not given. Specimens were obtained on day 63 following the first vaccine or placebo injection. Immunization relied on an Ad26 vector, which expressed Wuhan-strain SARS-CoV-2 spike. Study findings and constraints: Placebo recipients had lower spike-specific TCR breadth than vaccine recipients. Similar non-spike TCR breadth was seen in vaccine and placebo recipients.

CDR1 and CDR2 from the germline V gene are SGDLS and YYNGEE. The CDR3 covers 15 residues. V gave up 2 bases and J gave up 4 bases; unmatched junction bases: 4. Turning to this clone: Its antigen is currently unknown.

Data came from immunoSEQ multiplex PCR; TCRdb stores just in-frame clones and leaves some out. Of over 300,000 clones in the sample, about 80% were seen once. V gene TRBV9 combines with J gene TRBJ2-3, with 10 bases aligning to TRBD1. The starting material was peripheral blood, obtained in a trial of Ad26.COV2.S vaccine versus placebo. The TCR was taken from a person between 18 and 60 years old who received the Ad26.COV2.S COVID-19 vaccine or a placebo. The CDR3 reads CASSVGQGRSDTQYF. CDR3 in DNA: TGTGCCAGCAGCGTGGGACAGGGGCGCTCAGATACGCAGTATTTT.